This T cell receptor (beta chain) was sequenced in a study of T-cell memory formation after mild COVID-19 listed by TCRdb under 2021. For the study in its entirety: TCR sequence clusters from the two donors were found to be largely donor specific. In a couple of donors, T-cell clones that expanded and contracted after mild COVID-19 were followed by sequencing TCRalpha and TCRbeta repertoires longitudinally. The cohort comprised two young, previously healthy adult volunteers, one female and one male.

In the germline V gene, CDR1 corresponds to SGHRS and CDR2 to YFSETQ. Counted from cysteine to phenylalanine, this CDR3 has 15 amino acids. The sequence is cut down to CDR3 DNA, 45 bases in frame from base 1. The junction shows trimming of 0 bases on V and 6 bases on J, and the gene matches do not reach 8 bases of it. Ficoll-Paque density gradient centrifugation was used to isolate PBMCs. This clonotype was counted a few times. Its antigen is not yet known. No base quality values were provided; no much bigger clone lies one nucleotide off. Sequenced on an Illumina NovaSeq 6000. cDNA libraries for TCRalpha and TCRbeta were prepared by 5'RACE using constant-segment primers, with sample barcodes and unique molecular identifiers added. Trizol reagent was used to extract RNA from every sample. Libraries were amplified in two PCR steps, with a second sample barcode and Illumina TruSeq adapters added in the second step. Libraries were sequenced on an Illumina NovaSeq with 2 x 150 bp paired-end reads. The study's own analysis went as follows. With migec v1.2.7, reads were demultiplexed and then collapsed into UMI-guided consensus sequences. Using mixcr v2.1.11, the UMI consensuses were aligned to TRA and TRB V and J templates and assembled into clonotypes. A clonotype was counted as expanded or contracted only when both edgeR and NoisET called the clonotype significant, with the noise models trained on biological replicates. edgeR calls used a false discovery rate-adjusted p below 0.01 and a log2 fold-change threshold of 1. As an exploratory analysis of dynamics, PCA with hierarchical clustering was applied to max-normalized trajectories of the 1000 most abundant clonotypes. Each responding clone was given a CD4 or CD8 phenotype based on the CD4+ and CD8+ repertoires, which had been sequenced separately. Using fastp trimming at Q25 and MiXCR clonotype assembly, TCRdb reanalyzed the public sequencing data and kept in-frame beta chains. Under each unique CDR3 protein, matching rows form one entry showing the most common genes and DNA. Here the V and J calls rest on TCRdb's processing, not on the authors' analysis. For this sample there are fewer than 150,000 distinct CDR3 sequences; 13% to 15% appear just once. The ten largest clones capture about 26% of the sample.

The paper's findings and limits, for the study overall: Balanced CD4/CD8 phenotypes were observed for clones contracting from day 15 to 85, whereas a bias towards CD4+ was observed for a second wave of clones expanding from day 15 to 37. Some responding clones were found in pre-infection memory, which suggests that pre-existing cross-reactive memory T cells took part in the SARS-CoV-2 response. Contracting CD4+ clones were located mainly in the CM and EM memory subsets, whereas CD8+ clones were found to be enriched in EMRA. SARS-CoV-2 specificity of the second-wave clones peaking on day 37 was not confirmed. Only a couple of mild cases were covered by the study, and larger cohorts that include severe cases with pre-infection samples were considered necessary.

The source is an adult woman who had mild COVID-19 (a few samples of this study predate the infection). The sample titles of this study are shuffled in the database, so cell type and time point are left out; the donor was told from shared clones. This chain is built from TRBV5-1 and TRBJ1-1, and TRBD1 aligns with 7 junction nucleotides. Sample: PBMCs or a T cell subset sorted from them (not recorded which). The nucleotide sequence reads TGCGCCAGCAGCTTGGCCGCACAGGGGCCATCTGAAGCTTTCTTT. This gives the protein CASSLAAQGPSEAFF.